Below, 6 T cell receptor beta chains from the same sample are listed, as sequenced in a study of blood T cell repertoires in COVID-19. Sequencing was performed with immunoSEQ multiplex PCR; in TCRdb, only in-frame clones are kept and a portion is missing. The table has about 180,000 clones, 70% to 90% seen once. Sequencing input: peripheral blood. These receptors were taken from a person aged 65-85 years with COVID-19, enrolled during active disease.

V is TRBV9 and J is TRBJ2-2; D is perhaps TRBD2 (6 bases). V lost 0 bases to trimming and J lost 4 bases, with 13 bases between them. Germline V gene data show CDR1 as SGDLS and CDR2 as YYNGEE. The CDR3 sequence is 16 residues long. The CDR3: CASSVAAGSPTGELFF. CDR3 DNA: TGTGCCAGCAGCGTAGCTGCGGGATCGCCCACCGGGGAGCTGTTTTTT.

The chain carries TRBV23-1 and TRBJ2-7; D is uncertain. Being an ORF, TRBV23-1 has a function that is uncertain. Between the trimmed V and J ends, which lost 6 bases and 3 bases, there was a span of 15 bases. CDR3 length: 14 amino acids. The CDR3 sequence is CASRPRKANYEQYF. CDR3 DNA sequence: TGCGCCAGCAGGCCCCGGAAAGCGAACTACGAGCAGTACTTC.

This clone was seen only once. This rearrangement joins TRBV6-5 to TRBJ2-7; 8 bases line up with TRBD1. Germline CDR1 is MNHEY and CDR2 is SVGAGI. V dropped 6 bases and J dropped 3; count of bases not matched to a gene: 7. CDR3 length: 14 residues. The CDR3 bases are TGTGCCAGCAGAGAGGACAGGGTAGGCTACGAGCAGTACTTC. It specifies CASREDRVGYEQYF.

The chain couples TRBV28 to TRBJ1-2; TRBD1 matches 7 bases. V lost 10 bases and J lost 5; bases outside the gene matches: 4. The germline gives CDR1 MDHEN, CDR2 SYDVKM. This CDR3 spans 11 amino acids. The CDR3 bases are TGTGCCACCAGACAGGGTTATGGCTACACCTTC. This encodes CATRQGYGYTF.

DNA for the CDR3: TGTGCCAGCAGTTTTTGGGGTGGGGGCACGCCCCAAGAGACCCAGTACTTC. Amino acids: CASSFWGGGTPQETQYF. V gene TRBV28 combines with J gene TRBJ2-5; tentative D call: TRBD1 (6 bases). The CDR3 spans 17 residues. Trimming cost V 3 bases and J 1 base, with 18 bases left between them. CDR1 and CDR2 (germline): MDHEN, SYDVKM.

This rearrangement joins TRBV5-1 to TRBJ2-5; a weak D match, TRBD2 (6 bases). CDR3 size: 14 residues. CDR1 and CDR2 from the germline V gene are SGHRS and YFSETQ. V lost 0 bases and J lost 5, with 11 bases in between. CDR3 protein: CASSLVAGSETQYF. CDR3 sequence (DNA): TGCGCCAGCAGCTTGGTGGCCGGGAGTGAGACCCAGTACTTC.